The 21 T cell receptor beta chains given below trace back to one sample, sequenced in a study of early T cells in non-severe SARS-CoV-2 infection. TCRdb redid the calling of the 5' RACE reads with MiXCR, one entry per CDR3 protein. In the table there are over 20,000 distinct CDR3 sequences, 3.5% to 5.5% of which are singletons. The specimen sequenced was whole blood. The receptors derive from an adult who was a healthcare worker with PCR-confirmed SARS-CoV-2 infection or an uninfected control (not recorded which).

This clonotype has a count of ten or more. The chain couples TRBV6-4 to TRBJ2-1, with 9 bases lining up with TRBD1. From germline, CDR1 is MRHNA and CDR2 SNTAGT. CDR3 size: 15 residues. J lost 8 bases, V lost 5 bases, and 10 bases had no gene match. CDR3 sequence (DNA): TGTGCCAGCAGTCATACAGGGGGCAATATGGATGAGCAGTTCTTC. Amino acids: CASSHTGGNMDEQFF.

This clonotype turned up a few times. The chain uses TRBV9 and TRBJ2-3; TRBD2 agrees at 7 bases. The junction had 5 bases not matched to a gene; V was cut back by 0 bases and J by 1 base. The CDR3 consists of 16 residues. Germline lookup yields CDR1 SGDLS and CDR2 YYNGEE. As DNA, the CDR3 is TGTGCCAGCAGCGTAGTTGCGCTAGCGGGCACAGATACGCAGTATTTT. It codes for CASSVVALAGTDTQYF.

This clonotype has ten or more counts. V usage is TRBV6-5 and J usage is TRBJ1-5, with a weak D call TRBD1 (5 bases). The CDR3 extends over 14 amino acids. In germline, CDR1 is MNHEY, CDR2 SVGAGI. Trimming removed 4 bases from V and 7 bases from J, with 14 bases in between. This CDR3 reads CASSLTALRQPQHF. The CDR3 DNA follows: TGTGCCAGCAGTTTGACAGCCCTCCGACAGCCCCAGCATTTT.

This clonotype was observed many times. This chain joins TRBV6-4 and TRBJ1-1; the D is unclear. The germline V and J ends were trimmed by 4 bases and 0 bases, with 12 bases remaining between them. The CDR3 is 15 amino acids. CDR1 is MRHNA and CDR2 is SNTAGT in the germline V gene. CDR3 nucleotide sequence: TGTGCCAGCAGTGCCGTCGTGGGGATGAACACTGAAGCTTTCTTT. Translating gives CASSAVVGMNTEAFF.

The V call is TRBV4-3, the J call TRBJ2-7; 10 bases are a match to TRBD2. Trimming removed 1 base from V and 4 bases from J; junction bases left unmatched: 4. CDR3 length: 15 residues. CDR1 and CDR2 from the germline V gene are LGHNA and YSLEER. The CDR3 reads CASSQASGGAYEQYF. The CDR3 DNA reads TGCGCCAGCAGCCAAGCTAGCGGGGGAGCTTACGAGCAGTACTTC.

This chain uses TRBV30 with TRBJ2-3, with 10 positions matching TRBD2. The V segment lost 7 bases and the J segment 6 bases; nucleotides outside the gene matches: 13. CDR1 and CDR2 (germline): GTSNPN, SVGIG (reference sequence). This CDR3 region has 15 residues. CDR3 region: CASPGASGGSDTQYF. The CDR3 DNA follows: TGTGCCTCCCCCGGGGCTAGCGGGGGCTCGGATACGCAGTATTTT.

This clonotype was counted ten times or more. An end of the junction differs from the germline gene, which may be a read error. CDR3 DNA sequence: TGCAGCGTTCAAGACGACCTTCCCTACGAGCAGTACTTC. It yields the protein CSVQDDLPYEQYF. The chain combines TRBV29-1 with TRBJ2-7, with D uncertain. CDR1 and CDR2 from the germline V gene are SQVTM and ANQGSEA. CDR3 length equals 13 residues.

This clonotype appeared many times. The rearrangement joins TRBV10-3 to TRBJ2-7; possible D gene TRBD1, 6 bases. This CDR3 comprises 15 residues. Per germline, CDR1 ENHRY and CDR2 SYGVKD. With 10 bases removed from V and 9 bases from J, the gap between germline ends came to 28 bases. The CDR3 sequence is CATTTGSPARLGQYF. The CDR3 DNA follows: TGTGCCACGACTACAGGGTCTCCCGCCCGATTAGGGCAGTACTTC.

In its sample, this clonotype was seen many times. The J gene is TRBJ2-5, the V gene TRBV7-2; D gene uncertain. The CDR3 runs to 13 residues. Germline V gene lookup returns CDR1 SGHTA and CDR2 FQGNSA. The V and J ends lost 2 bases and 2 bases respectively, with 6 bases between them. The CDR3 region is CASSLYLQETQYF. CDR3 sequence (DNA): TGTGCCAGCAGCTTATATTTACAAGAGACCCAGTACTTC.

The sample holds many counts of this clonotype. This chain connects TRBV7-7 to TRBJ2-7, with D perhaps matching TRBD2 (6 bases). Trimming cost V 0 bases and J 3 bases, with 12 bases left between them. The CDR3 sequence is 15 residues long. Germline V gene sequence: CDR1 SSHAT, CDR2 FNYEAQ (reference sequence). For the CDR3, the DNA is TGTGCCAGCAGCTTAGCGCCGGGGGTCATCTACGAGCAGTACTTC. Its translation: CASSLAPGVIYEQYF.

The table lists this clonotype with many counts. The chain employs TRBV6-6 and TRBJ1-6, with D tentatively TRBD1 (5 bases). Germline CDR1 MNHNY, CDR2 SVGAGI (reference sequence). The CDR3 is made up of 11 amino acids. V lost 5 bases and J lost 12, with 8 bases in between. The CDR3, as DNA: TGTGCCAGCAGTCGACAGCGACCCCTCCACTTT. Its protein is CASSRQRPLHF.

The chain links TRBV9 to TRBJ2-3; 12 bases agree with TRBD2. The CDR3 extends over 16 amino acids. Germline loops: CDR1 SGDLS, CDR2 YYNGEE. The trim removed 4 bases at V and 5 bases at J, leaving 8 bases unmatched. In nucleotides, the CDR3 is TGTGCCAGCAGCCCTCAGACTAGCGGGGGTCTAGATACGCAGTATTTT. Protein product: CASSPQTSGGLDTQYF.

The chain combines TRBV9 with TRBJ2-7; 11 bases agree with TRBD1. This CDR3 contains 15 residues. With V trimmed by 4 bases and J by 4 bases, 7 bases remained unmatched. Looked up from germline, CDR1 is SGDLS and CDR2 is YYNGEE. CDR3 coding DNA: TGTGCCAGCAGCCAAGGACAGGGGGCTTCTTACGAGCAGTACTTC. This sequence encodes CASSQGQGASYEQYF.

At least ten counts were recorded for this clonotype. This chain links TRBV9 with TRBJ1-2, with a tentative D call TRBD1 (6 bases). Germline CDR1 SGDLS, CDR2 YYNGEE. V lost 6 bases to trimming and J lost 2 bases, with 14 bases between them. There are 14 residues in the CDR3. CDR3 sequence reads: CASTRTQGNYGYTF. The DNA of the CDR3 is TGTGCCAGCACCCGAACCCAGGGGAACTATGGCTACACCTTC. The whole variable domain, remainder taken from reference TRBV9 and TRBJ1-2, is DSGVTQTPKHLITATGQRVTLRCSPRSGDLSVYWYQQSLDQGLQFLIQYYNGEERAKGNILERFSAQQFPDLHSELNLSSLELGDSALYFCASTRTQGNYGYTFGSGTRLTVV.

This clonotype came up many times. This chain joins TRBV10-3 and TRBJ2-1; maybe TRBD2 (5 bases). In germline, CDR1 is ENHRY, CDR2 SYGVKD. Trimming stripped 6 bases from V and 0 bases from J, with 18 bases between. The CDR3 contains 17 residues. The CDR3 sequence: CAIRSGQGVSSYNEQFF. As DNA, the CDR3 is TGTGCCATCAGAAGCGGTCAAGGAGTTAGCTCCTACAATGAGCAGTTCTTC.

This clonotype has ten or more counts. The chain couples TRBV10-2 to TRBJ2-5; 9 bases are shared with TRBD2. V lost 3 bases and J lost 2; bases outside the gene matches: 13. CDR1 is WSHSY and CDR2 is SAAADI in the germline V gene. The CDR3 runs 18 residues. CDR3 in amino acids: CASSDPGPSGDYQETQYF. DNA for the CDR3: TGCGCCAGCAGTGACCCTGGGCCTAGCGGGGACTATCAAGAGACCCAGTACTTC.

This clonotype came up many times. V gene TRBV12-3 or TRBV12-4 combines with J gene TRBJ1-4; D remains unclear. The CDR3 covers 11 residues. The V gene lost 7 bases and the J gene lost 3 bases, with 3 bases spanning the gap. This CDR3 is CASTPNEKLFF. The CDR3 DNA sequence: TGTGCCAGCACCCCTAATGAAAAACTGTTTTTT.

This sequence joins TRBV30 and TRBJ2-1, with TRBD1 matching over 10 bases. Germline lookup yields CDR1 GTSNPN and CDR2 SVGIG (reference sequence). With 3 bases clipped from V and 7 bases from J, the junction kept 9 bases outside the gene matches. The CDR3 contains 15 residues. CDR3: CAWSPGTGVWNEQFF. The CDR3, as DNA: TGTGCCTGGAGCCCCGGGACAGGGGTTTGGAATGAGCAGTTCTTC.

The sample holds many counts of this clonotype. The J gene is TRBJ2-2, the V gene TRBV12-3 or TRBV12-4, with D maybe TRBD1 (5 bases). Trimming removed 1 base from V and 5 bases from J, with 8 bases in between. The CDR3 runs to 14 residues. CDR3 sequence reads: CASSLVQGTGELFF. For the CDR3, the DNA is TGTGCCAGCAGTTTAGTTCAGGGAACCGGGGAGCTGTTTTTT.

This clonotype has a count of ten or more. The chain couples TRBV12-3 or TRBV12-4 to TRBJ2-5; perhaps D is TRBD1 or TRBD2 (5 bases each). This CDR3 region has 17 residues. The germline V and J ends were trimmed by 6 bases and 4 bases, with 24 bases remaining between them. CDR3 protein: CASSLIQRAPGRETQYF. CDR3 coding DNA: TGTGCCAGCAGCCTCATCCAGAGGGCCCCAGGGCGAGAGACCCAGTACTTC.

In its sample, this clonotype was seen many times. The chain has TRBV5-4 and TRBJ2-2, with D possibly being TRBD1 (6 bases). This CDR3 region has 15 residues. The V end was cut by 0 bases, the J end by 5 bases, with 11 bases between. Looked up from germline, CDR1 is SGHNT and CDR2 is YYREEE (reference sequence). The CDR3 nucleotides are TGTGCCAGCAGCTTGGCGGTCAGGGGAACCGGGGAGCTGTTTTTT. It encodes CASSLAVRGTGELFF. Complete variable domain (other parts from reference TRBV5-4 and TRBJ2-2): ETGVTQSPTHLIKTRGQQVTLRCSSQSGHNTVSWYQQALGQGPQFIFQYYREEENGRGNFPPRFSGLQFPNYSSELNVNALELDDSALYLCASSLAVRGTGELFFGEGSRLTVL.